The clone carrying this T cell receptor beta chain appeared a few times. The source of the sample is a study of blood T cells in healthy people across ages. Next came a second PCR, run for about 6 to 11 cycles, which used a sample-barcoded 5' primer along with a J-beta primer mix. TCRdb re-called the 5' RACE reads through MiXCR, storing one row per CDR3 protein. The sample has around 1,600,000 distinct CDR3 sequences, approximately 43% seen once. The CDR3 extends over 13 amino acids. V lost 6 bases to trimming and J lost 10 bases; unmatched junction nucleotides: 11. CDR1 and CDR2 from the germline V gene are SQVTM and ANQGSEA.

The source of this sequence is a woman aged 18-29 years in good health. The genes are TRBV29-1 and TRBJ1-2; 10 bases are shared with TRBD1. The material sequenced was blood. CDR3 DNA: TGCAGCGTCCCGATCCCGGACAGGGGGGCCTACACCTTC. Translating it yields CSVPIPDRGAYTF.